This T cell receptor (beta chain) was captured by sequencing in a study of Graves' ophthalmopathy and Graves' hyperthyroidism. RNA transcripts provided the template for amplifying TCR beta CDR3 regions. The authors performed first-round RT-PCR with HTBI primers and then a second-round multiplex PCR. One entry per CDR3 protein results from TCRdb running MiXCR on the multiplex PCR reads. The sample has about 58,000 distinct CDR3 sequences; approximately 47% are singletons. This CDR3 spans 15 amino acids. CDR1 and CDR2 (germline): SSHAT, FNYEAQ (reference sequence). The rearrangement uses TRBV7-7 and TRBJ2-1, with D possibly matching TRBD2 (5 bases). The material sequenced was peripheral blood. The TCR comes from an adult woman with Graves' ophthalmopathy. The CDR3 sequence: CASLKAESSYNEQFF. DNA of the CDR3: TGTGCTAGTCTCAAAGCGGAGAGCTCCTACAATGAGCAGTTCTTC.